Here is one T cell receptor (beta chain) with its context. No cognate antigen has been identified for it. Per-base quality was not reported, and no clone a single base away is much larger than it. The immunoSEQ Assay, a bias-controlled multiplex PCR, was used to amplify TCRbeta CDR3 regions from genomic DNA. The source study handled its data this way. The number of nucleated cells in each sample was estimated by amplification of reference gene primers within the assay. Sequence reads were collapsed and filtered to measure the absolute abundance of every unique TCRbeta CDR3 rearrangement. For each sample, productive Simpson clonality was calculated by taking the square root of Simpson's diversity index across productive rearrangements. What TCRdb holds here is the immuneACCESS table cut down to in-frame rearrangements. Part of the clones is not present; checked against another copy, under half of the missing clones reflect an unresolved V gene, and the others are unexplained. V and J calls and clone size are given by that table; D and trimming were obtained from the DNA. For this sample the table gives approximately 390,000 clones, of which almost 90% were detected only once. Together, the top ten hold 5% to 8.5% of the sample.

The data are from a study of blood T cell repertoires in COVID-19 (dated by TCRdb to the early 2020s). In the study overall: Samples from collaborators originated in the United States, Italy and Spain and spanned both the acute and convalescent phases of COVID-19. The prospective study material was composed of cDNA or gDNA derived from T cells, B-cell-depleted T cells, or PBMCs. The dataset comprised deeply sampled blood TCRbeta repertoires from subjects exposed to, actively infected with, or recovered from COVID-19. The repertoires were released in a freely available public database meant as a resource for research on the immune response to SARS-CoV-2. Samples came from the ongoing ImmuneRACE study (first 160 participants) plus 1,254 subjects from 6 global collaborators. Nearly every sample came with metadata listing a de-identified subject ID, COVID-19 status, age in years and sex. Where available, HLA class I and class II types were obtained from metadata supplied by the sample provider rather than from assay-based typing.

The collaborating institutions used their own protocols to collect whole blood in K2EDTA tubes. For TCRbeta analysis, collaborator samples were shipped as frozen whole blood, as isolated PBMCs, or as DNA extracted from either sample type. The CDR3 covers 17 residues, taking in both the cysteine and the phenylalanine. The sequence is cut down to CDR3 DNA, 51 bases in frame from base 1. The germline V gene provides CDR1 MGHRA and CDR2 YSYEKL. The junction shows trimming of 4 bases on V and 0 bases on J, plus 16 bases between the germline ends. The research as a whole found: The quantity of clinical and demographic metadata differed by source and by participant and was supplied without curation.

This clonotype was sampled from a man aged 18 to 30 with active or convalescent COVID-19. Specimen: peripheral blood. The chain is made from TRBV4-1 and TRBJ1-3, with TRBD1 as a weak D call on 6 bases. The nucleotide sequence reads TGCGCCAGCAGCCCTCGACAGGACAAGAGCTCTGGAAACACCATATATTTT. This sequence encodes CASSPRQDKSSGNTIYF.